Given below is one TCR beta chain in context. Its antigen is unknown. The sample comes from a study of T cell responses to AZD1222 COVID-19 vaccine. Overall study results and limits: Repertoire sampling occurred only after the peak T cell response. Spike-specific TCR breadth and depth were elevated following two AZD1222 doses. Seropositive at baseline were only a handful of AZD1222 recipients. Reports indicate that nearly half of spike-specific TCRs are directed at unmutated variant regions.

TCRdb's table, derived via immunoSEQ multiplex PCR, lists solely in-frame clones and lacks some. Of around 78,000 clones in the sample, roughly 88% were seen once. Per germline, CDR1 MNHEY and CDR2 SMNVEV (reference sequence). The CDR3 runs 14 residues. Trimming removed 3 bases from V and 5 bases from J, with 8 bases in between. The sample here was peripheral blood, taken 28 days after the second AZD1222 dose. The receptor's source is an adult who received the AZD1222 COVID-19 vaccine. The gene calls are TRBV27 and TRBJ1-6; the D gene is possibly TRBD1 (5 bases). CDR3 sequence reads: CASSFGADNSPLHF. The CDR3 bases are TGTGCCAGCAGTTTCGGGGCAGATAATTCACCCCTCCACTTT.